This T cell receptor beta chain was documented in a study of CD8 T cells in ankylosing spondylitis (dated by TCRdb to the late 2010s). Regarding the study in general: T cell receptor beta repertoires were profiled in healthy donors and ankylosing spondylitis patients so that disease-linked TCR variants could be found. The full study cohort was made up of about 25 ankylosing spondylitis patients and over 90 healthy donors. Peripheral blood was sampled, and synovial fluid was also collected from ankylosing spondylitis patients. Summary of the overall study and its limitations: A TCR beta motif made up of several highly homologous amino acid variants appeared to be characteristic of blood from ankylosing spondylitis patients. According to the report, matched synovial fluid samples from ankylosing spondylitis patients were significantly enriched for the disease-linked clones. The disease-linked clones had a CD8+ phenotype and were found at relatively low frequencies in peripheral blood. Some of the motif variants had been reported before in the synovial fluid and blood of reactive arthritis patients, a finding that suggests common disease-initiation mechanisms.

Including the terminal cysteine and phenylalanine, the CDR3 comprises 17 residues. Solely the CDR3 DNA is kept, with 51 bases framed from the first base. The germline V gene yields SGHTA for CDR1 and FQGNSA for CDR2. After removal of 5 bases from V and 1 base from J, the junction retains 11 bases not matched to a gene. This clonotype has only a few counts. What this receptor recognizes is not known. Within one base of it there is no much larger clone, and no base qualities were kept. Sequenced on an Illumina HiSeq 2500. TCR beta libraries were prepared by quantitative 5'-RACE with molecular barcodes. As for the authors' bioinformatics: A new computational method based on a probabilistic model of VDJ rearrangement was used to identify disease-linked TCR variants. TCRdb applied fastp at Q25 and MiXCR to the public reads, then kept only in-frame beta chains. One record per CDR3 amino acid sequence lists the most common genes and DNA. These V and J calls derive from TCRdb rather than the authors' analysis. Present in this sample are hundreds of thousands of distinct CDR3 sequences, 12% of which were seen just once. About 0.5% of the sample belongs to the ten largest clones.

The chain is made from TRBV7-2 and TRBJ1-5, with 7 bases matching TRBD1. Sequencing input: blood, either unsorted or a sorted T cell fraction (not recorded which). This clonotype was obtained from a male donor with ankylosing spondylitis. The DNA sequence reads TGTGCCAGCAGCGACAGGGAGTGGACATACAGCAATCAGCCCCAGCATTTT. Its protein is CASSDREWTYSNQPQHF.